Listed below are T cell receptor beta chains from one sample, sequenced in a study of response to subunit inactivated influenza vaccine. TCRdb reprocessed the RT-PCR reads with MiXCR, giving one entry per CDR3 protein. The sample contains about 610,000 distinct CDR3 sequences, roughly 15% of which appear only once. Sample: PBMCs from blood, taken about 12 days after vaccination. Every receptor here comes from a man aged 45-60 years who received an inactivated influenza vaccine. CDR3s include the opening cysteine and the closing phenylalanine or tryptophan. The order of the fields is J gene, V gene, clone size, D gene, CDR3 protein, CDR3 DNA. D genes are given only for firm matches. Some rows mark clone size as missing; the rest say once, few, many or name a class of expanded clone.

>TRBJ2-1|TRBV7-2|many|TRBD2
CASSPLSGGAYDEQFF
TGTGCCAGCAGCCCGTTAAGCGGGGGGGCTTACGATGAGCAGTTCTTC
>TRBJ2-1|TRBV2|many|TRBD2
CASRVLAGQNNEQFF
TGTGCCAGCAGAGTACTAGCGGGACAAAACAATGAGCAGTTCTTC
>TRBJ2-1|TRBV4-1|-|-
CASRPKDSYNEQFF
TGCGCCAGCAGACCCAAGGACAGCTACAATGAGCAGTTCTTC
>TRBJ2-1|TRBV29-1|few|-
CSVERVGSRWGSYNEQFF
TGCAGCGTTGAACGGGTAGGATCTAGGTGGGGCTCCTACAATGAGCAGTTCTTC
>TRBJ1-5|TRBV24-1|-|-
CATSEQNQPQHF
TGTGCCACCAGTGAACAAAATCAGCCCCAGCATTTT
>TRBJ1-1|TRBV7-2|many|-
CASSPPPLDTEAFF
TGTGCCAGCAGCCCCCCGCCATTGGACACTGAAGCTTTCTTT
>TRBJ2-5|TRBV7-2|-|-
CASTAEGLPRETQYF
TGTGCCAGCACCGCAGAGGGCCTTCCAAGGGAGACCCAGTACTTC
>TRBJ2-3|TRBV7-9|few|TRBD2
CATSTSGRITDTQYF
TGTGCCACCTCCACTAGCGGGAGGATCACAGATACGCAGTATTTT
>TRBJ2-7|TRBV20-1|few|-
CSARWDRTYEQYF
TGCAGTGCTAGGTGGGACCGTACCTATGAGCAGTACTTC
>TRBJ2-3|TRBV20-1|-|-
CSAQDQFWPDTQYF
TGCAGTGCACAGGACCAATTTTGGCCAGATACGCAGTATTTT
>TRBJ1-1|TRBV7-2|many|-
CASSLVQGKNTEAFF
TGTGCCAGCAGCTTAGTCCAGGGCAAGAACACTGAAGCTTTCTTT
>TRBJ2-1|TRBV4-3|few|TRBD2
CASSQGLAGGYEQFF
TGCGCCAGCAGCCAGGGACTAGCGGGAGGATATGAGCAGTTCTTC
>TRBJ2-2|TRBV12-3/TRBV12-4|few|TRBD2
CASSQGLAGGPRELFF
TGTGCCAGCAGCCAGGGACTAGCGGGGGGGCCAAGGGAGCTGTTTTTT
>TRBJ1-5|TRBV20-1|-|-
CSATWWHYSNQPQHF
TGCAGTGCAACTTGGTGGCACTATAGCAATCAGCCCCAGCATTTT
>TRBJ1-5|TRBV7-8|-|TRBD1
CASSLGYRGNQPQHF
TGTGCCAGCAGCTTAGGGTACAGGGGGAATCAGCCCCAGCATTTT
>TRBJ2-7|TRBV6-5|-|-
CASSYSGDVYFEQYF
TGTGCCAGCAGTTACTCTGGGGACGTCTACTTCGAGCAGTACTTC
>TRBJ2-6|TRBV10-3|-|-
CAISTGSGANVLTF
TGTGCCATCAGCACAGGGTCGGGGGCCAACGTCCTGACTTTC
>TRBJ2-7|TRBV12-3/TRBV12-4|many|-
CASSVQVTYEQYF
TGTGCCAGCAGTGTACAGGTTACCTACGAGCAGTACTTC
>TRBJ2-7|TRBV6-2/TRBV6-3|many|-
CASSFFRDEFEQYF
TGTGCCAGCAGTTTCTTCCGGGACGAATTTGAGCAGTACTTC
>TRBJ2-1|TRBV28|many|-
CASSSLVGWDEQFF
TGTGCCAGCAGTTCCTTAGTGGGATGGGATGAGCAGTTCTTC
>TRBJ1-5|TRBV28|-|-
CASIGGRLGGNQPQHF
TGTGCCAGCATCGGGGGTCGGCTTGGAGGCAATCAGCCCCAGCATTTT
>TRBJ1-5|TRBV10-3|-|TRBD1
CAIRPTGNNQPQHF
TGTGCCATCAGGCCGACAGGGAACAATCAGCCCCAGCATTTT
>TRBJ2-2|TRBV5-1|many|-
CASRPLGGSDTGELFF
TGCGCCAGCAGACCCCTTGGGGGCTCGGACACCGGGGAGCTGTTTTTT
>TRBJ2-2|TRBV4-1|few|TRBD1
CASSLQQTGLTGELFF
TGCGCCAGCAGCCTCCAGCAGACAGGGCTCACCGGGGAGCTGTTTTTT
>TRBJ2-2|TRBV6-2/TRBV6-3|-|-
CASSWGRRGELFF
TGTGCCAGCAGCTGGGGCCGGAGGGGGGAGCTGTTTTTT
>TRBJ2-2|TRBV11-2|few|-
CASRFFTGTGELFF
TGTGCCAGCAGGTTCTTCACAGGGACCGGGGAGCTGTTTTTT
>TRBJ1-1|TRBV28|-|TRBD1
CASRGGAVIAFF
TGTGCCAGCCGAGGGGGCGCGGTCATCGCTTTCTTT
>TRBJ2-7|TRBV12-3/TRBV12-4|few|TRBD1
CASSFEGGQGLVEQYF
TGTGCCAGCAGTTTCGAAGGGGGACAGGGGTTGGTGGAGCAGTACTTC
>TRBJ1-1|TRBV5-6|-|TRBD1
CASRLTGGQGNTEAFF
TGTGCCAGCAGGCTGACAGGGGGCCAAGGGAACACTGAAGCTTTCTTT
>TRBJ2-7|TRBV15|-|TRBD2
CATSRDRGLAGFAYEQYF
TGTGCCACCAGCAGAGATAGAGGACTAGCGGGTTTCGCCTACGAGCAGTACTTC
>TRBJ2-7|TRBV9|-|-
CASSVAYSHEQYF
TGTGCCAGCAGCGTAGCGTACAGCCACGAGCAGTACTTC
>TRBJ2-5|TRBV6-2/TRBV6-3|-|-
CASSYSTLQGRTQETQYF
TGTGCCAGCAGTTACTCGACCCTTCAAGGGAGAACCCAAGAGACCCAGTACTTC
>TRBJ2-1|TRBV28|-|TRBD2
CASRGSGRPGFF
TGTGCCAGCAGGGGCAGCGGGAGGCCCGGGTTCTTC
>TRBJ1-2|TRBV12-3/TRBV12-4|few|TRBD1
CASGTGPGYTF
TGTGCCAGCGGGACAGGGCCCGGCTACACCTTC
>TRBJ1-4|TRBV12-3/TRBV12-4|-|-
CASSRGDRVNEKLFF
TGTGCCAGCAGCAGAGGGGACCGTGTCAATGAAAAACTGTTTTTT
>TRBJ1-4|TRBV4-3|many|-
CASSQVEVEKLFF
TGCGCCAGCAGCCAAGTCGAGGTTGAAAAACTGTTTTTT
>TRBJ1-1|TRBV5-8|-|-
CASSWGHRNTEAFF
TGTGCCAGCAGCTGGGGACACCGGAACACTGAAGCTTTCTTT
>TRBJ2-1|TRBV18|many|-
CASSPREQLANEQFF
TGTGCCAGCTCACCGAGGGAACAGCTGGCCAATGAGCAGTTCTTC
>TRBJ1-5|TRBV12-3/TRBV12-4|few|-
CASSPMGGSAQPQHF
TGTGCCAGCAGCCCGATGGGGGGTTCAGCTCAGCCCCAGCATTTT
>TRBJ2-3|TRBV2|few|-
CASTKGRTDTQYF
TGTGCCAGCACTAAGGGGAGGACAGATACGCAGTATTTT
>TRBJ1-4|TRBV12-3/TRBV12-4|many|-
CASSLWADNEKLFF
TGTGCCAGCAGTTTATGGGCAGATAATGAAAAACTGTTTTTT
>TRBJ2-7|TRBV20-1|few|-
CSAIGGDSRAYEQYF
TGCAGTGCGATCGGAGGGGACAGCAGGGCCTACGAGCAGTACTTC
>TRBJ2-1|TRBV28|once|-
CASATQDRAYNEQFF
TGTGCCAGCGCCACACAGGACCGGGCCTACAATGAGCAGTTCTTC
>TRBJ1-5|TRBV19|many|TRBD1
CASNRDREGSQHF
TGTGCCAGTAACCGGGACAGGGAAGGGTCCCAGCATTTT
>TRBJ1-4|TRBV6-1|few|TRBD1
CASRTDRGGANEKLFF
TGTGCCAGCAGAACGGACAGGGGAGGGGCTAATGAAAAACTGTTTTTT
>TRBJ2-2|TRBV20-1|-|-
CSARELRRSNTGELFF
TGCAGTGCTAGAGAATTACGCAGGTCGAACACCGGGGAGCTGTTTTTT